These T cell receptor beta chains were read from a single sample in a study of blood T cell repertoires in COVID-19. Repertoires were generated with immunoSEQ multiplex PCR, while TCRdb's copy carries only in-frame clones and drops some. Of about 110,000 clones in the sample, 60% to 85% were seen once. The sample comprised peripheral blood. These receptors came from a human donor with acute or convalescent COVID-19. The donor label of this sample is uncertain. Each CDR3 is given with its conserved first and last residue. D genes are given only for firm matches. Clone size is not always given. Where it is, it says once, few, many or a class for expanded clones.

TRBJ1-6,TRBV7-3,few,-,TGTGCCAGCAGCCCCGTGGCTAATTCACCCCTCCACTTT,CASSPVANSPLHF
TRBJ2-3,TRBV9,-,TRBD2,TGTGCCAGCAGCACTAGCGGGGGACGCGTGGATACGCAGTATTTT,CASSTSGGRVDTQYF
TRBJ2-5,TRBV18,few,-,TGTGCCAGCTCACCAGGGATTCGGGACCAGTACTTC,CASSPGIRDQYF
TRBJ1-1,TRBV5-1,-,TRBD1,TGCGCCAGCAGCCCAGCCGGGACAGGGAGCGAAGCTTTCTTT,CASSPAGTGSEAFF
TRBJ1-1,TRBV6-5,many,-,TGTGCCAGCAGTTACACAGCGAACACTGAAGCTTTCTTT,CASSYTANTEAFF
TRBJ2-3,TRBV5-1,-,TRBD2,TGCGCCAGCAGACAAGCGGGGGCGGGGACAGATACGCAGTATTTT,CASRQAGAGTDTQYF
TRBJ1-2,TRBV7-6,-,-,TGTGCCAGCAGCTTAGCGCCAGGGTTCTCCGGAGGCTACACCTTC,CASSLAPGFSGGYTF
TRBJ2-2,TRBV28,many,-,TGTGCCAGCAGTTTTTGGACAGCAGGGAACACCGGGGAGCTGTTTTTT,CASSFWTAGNTGELFF
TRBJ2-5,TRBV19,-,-,TGTGCCAGTAGTATCGGACAGATAACCCAAGAGACCCAGTACTTC,CASSIGQITQETQYF
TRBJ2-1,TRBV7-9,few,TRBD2,TGTGCCAGCAGCTTCCCGGGACTAGGTTACAATGAGCAGTTCTTC,CASSFPGLGYNEQFF
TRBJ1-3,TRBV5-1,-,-,TGCGCCAGCAGCCCGGTTGGGGGGGCTGGAAACACCATATATTTT,CASSPVGGAGNTIYF
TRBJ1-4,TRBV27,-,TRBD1,TGTGCCAGCAGTCTTTACAGGGGCAGTGAAAAACTGTTTTTT,CASSLYRGSEKLFF
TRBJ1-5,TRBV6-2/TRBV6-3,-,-,TGTGCCAGCAGCCCCCGGGAGAGCAATCAGCCCCAGCATTTT,CASSPRESNQPQHF
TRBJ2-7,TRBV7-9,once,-,TGTGCCAGCAGCCCGTCTGGGAGCGAGCAGTACTTC,CASSPSGSEQYF
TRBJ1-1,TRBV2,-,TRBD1,TGTGCCAGCAGTCCGACAGGGGGTAACGCTTTCTTT,CASSPTGGNAFF
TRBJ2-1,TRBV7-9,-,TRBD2,TGTGCCAGCAGCCCTAGCGGGGCGCAATACAATGAGCAGTTCTTC,CASSPSGAQYNEQFF
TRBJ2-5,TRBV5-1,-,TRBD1,TGCGCCAGCAGCCTGGGGACAGGGGGACAAGAGACCCAGTACTTC,CASSLGTGGQETQYF
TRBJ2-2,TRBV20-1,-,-,TGCAGTGCTAGTGGGGCCATCACCGGGGAGCTGTTTTTT,CSASGAITGELFF
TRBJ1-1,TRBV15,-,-,TGTGCCACACGACAGCCAGGTGAAGCTTTCTTT,CATRQPGEAFF
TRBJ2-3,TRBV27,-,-,TGTGCCAGCAGTTTTGACAGGCAAACCACACATACGCAGTATTTT,CASSFDRQTTHTQYF
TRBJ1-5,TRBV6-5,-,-,TGTGCCAGCGGAGAGGGCAACAGGGCTAATCAGCCCCAGCATTTT,CASGEGNRANQPQHF
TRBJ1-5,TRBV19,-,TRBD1,TGTGCCAGTATGGACAGGGCAAATCAGCCCCAGCATTTT,CASMDRANQPQHF
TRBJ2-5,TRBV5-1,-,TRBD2,TGCGCCAGCAGCGGCTCCGGGACTAGCCAAGAGACCCAGTACTTC,CASSGSGTSQETQYF
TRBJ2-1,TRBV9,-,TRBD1,TGTGCCAGCAGCGTAGGTTTCTGGGGGACAGGCGATTACAATGAGCAGTTCTTC,CASSVGFWGTGDYNEQFF
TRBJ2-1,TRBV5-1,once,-,TGCGCCAGCAGCACCGTCGGTAACCCAGGGAGGTCCTACAATGAGCAGTTCTTC,CASSTVGNPGRSYNEQFF
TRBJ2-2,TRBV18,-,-,TGTGCCAGCTCACCACCAGGGGACTTAAACACCGGGGAGCTGTTTTTT,CASSPPGDLNTGELFF
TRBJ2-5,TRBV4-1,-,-,TGCGCCAGCAGCCAAGGGCGAGGGGGGGCGGAGACCCAGTACTTC,CASSQGRGGAETQYF
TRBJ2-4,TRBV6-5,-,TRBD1,TGTGCCAGCAGTTACTCCTCTAGACAGGGGGGGAACATTCAGTACTTC,CASSYSSRQGGNIQYF
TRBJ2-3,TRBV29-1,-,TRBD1,TGCAGCGTTGCAACGGGACAGTCCACAGATACGCAGTATTTT,CSVATGQSTDTQYF
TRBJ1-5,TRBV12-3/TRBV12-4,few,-,TGTGCCAGCAGTCGGACATACAATCAGCCCCAGCATTTT,CASSRTYNQPQHF
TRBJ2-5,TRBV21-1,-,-,TGTGCCAGCAGCCAACCCGCGGAGACCCAGTACTTC,CASSQPAETQYF
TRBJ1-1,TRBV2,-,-,TGTGCCAGCAGTGCGAAATACGGTGGGTACAGCGGAGCGACCCTGAGTACTGAAGCTTTCTTT,CASSAKYGGYSGATLSTEAFF
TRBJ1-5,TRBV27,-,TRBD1,TGTGCCAGCAGCCCCCTTGACAGGGGCGCCGGTCAGCCCCAGCATTTT,CASSPLDRGAGQPQHF
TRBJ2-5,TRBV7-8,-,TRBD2,TGTGCCAGCAGCTCAGGAAGGACTAGTCTGTTGGAGACCCAGTACTTC,CASSSGRTSLLETQYF
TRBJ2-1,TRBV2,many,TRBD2,TGTGCCAGCAGACTAAGGACTAGCGGGGGGCCGAATGAGCAGTTCTTC,CASRLRTSGGPNEQFF
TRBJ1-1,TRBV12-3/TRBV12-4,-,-,TGTGCCAGCAGCAACTCAGGCTACACTGAAGCTTTCTTT,CASSNSGYTEAFF
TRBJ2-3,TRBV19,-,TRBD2,TGTGCCAGTAGATCGGGGCGGGGGGGCACAGATACGCAGTATTTT,CASRSGRGGTDTQYF
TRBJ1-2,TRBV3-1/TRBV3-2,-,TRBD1,TGTGCCAGCAGCCCCCCGGGACAGGGATCTGGCTACACCTTC,CASSPPGQGSGYTF
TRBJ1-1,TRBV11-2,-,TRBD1,TGTGCCAGCAGCTTCCCGGACAGGGCGACTGAAGCTTTCTTT,CASSFPDRATEAFF
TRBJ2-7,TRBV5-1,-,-,TGCGCCAGCAGCAATCGGGACACTATCTCCTACGAGCAGTACTTC,CASSNRDTISYEQYF
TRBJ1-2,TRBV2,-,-,TGTGCCAGCAGTGGGGGCCCCAAAGGCACCTTC,CASSGGPKGTF
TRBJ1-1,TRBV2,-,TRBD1,TGTGCCAGCAGTCGAGACAGGGGCATTTGGGATACTGAAGCTTTCTTT,CASSRDRGIWDTEAFF
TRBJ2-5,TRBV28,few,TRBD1,TGTGCCAGCAGCTCGACAGGGGAGACCCAGTACTTC,CASSSTGETQYF
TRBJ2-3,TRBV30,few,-,TGTGCCTGGAGTGTAAGGAGGGCCGGCACAGATACGCAGTATTTT,CAWSVRRAGTDTQYF
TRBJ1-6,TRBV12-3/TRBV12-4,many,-,TGTGCCAGCAGGACGGGTTATAATTCACCCCTCCACTTT,CASRTGYNSPLHF
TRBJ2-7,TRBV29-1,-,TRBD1,TGCAGCGTTGAAGATGGGACAGGGGCGGACCACGAGCAGTACTTC,CSVEDGTGADHEQYF